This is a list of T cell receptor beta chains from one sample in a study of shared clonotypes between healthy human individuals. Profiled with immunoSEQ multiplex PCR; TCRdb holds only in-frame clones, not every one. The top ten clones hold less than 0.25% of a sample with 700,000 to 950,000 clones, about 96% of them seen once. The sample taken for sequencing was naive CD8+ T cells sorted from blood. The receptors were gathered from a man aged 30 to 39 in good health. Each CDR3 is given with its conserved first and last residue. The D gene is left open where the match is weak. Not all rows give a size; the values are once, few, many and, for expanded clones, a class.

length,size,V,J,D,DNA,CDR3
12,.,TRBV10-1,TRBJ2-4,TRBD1,TGCGCCAGCAGTACCGGGACAGGGAATCAGTACTTC,CASSTGTGNQYF
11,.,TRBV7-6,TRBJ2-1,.,TGTGCCAGCATGGGGGACAATGAGCAGTTCTTC,CASMGDNEQFF
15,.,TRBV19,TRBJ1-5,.,TGTGCCAGTAGAGTATCGGGCGGCACAGGGCAGCCCCAGCATTTT,CASRVSGGTGQPQHF
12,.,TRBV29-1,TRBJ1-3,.,TGCAGCGTTGAGGGTCGTGGAAACACCATATATTTT,CSVEGRGNTIYF
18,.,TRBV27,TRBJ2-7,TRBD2,TGTGCCAGCAGTTTATCGGTGCGGACTAGCGGACCTTCGAGGGAGCAGTACTTC,CASSLSVRTSGPSREQYF
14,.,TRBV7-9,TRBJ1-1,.,TGTGCCAGCAGCCCAATCTCCCTAACCCTTGAAGCTTTCTTT,CASSPISLTLEAFF
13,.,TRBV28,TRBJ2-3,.,TGTGCCAGCAGCCTGGGCCGCCCAGATACGCAGTATTTT,CASSLGRPDTQYF
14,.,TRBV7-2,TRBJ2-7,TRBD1,TGTGCCAGCAGCCCCGGGACAGAGGGGAGCGAGCAGTACTTC,CASSPGTEGSEQYF
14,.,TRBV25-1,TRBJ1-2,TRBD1,TGTGCCAGCAGTCCCGACAGGGAGGACTATGGCTACACCTTC,CASSPDREDYGYTF
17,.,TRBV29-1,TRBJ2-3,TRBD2,TGCAGCGTCAACGAAGGACTAGCGGGGACCTTCACAGATACGCAGTATTTT,CSVNEGLAGTFTDTQYF
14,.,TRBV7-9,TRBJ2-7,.,TGTGCCAGCAGCTTCGACTCAAGTAGGTACGAGCAGTACTTC,CASSFDSSRYEQYF
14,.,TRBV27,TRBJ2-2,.,TGTGCCAGCAGTTACCAGGGGAACACCGGGGAGCTGTTTTTT,CASSYQGNTGELFF
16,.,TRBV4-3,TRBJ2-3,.,TGCGCCAGCAGCCAAGATCTGGCGGGCCTTTGGGATACGCAGTATTTT,CASSQDLAGLWDTQYF
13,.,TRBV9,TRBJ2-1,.,TGTGCCAGCAGCGTAGAGGGATACAATGAGCAGTTCTTC,CASSVEGYNEQFF
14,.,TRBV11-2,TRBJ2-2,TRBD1,TGTGCCAGCAGCTTAATGACAGGGGGTCGGGAGCTGTTTTTT,CASSLMTGGRELFF
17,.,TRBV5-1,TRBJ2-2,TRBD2,TGCGCCAGCAGCTCATTGACTAGCGGAGATTTCACCGGGGAGCTGTTTTTT,CASSSLTSGDFTGELFF
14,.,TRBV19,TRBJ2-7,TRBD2,TGTGCCAGTAGTATAGATCCTCTAGCGGGGGAGCAGTACTTC,CASSIDPLAGEQYF
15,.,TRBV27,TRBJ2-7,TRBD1,TGTGCCAGCAGTGAGGACAGGATAAGAAGCTACGAGCAGTACTTC,CASSEDRIRSYEQYF
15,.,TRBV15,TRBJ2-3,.,TGTGCCACCAGCAGCCTACTAGCTGGCAAAGATACGCAGTATTTT,CATSSLLAGKDTQYF
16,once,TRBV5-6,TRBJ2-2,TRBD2,TGTGCCAGCAGCTTGGGCTCTAGCGGTAACACCGGGGAGCTGTTTTTT,CASSLGSSGNTGELFF
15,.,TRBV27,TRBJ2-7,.,TGTGCCAGCAGTTTGGGGGAGGGACAGATCTACGAGCAGTACTTC,CASSLGEGQIYEQYF
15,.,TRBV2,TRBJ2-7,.,TGTGCCAGCAGCGACAGAAACAGGGCCTCCTACGAGCAGTACTTC,CASSDRNRASYEQYF
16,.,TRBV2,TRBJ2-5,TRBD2,TGTGCCAGCAGTGACCGCTTACTAGCGGGAGAAGAGACCCAGTACTTC,CASSDRLLAGEETQYF
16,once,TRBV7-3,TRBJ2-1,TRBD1,TGTGCCAGCAGCTCCCCTCGGGACAGGTTAGACAATGAGCAGTTCTTC,CASSSPRDRLDNEQFF
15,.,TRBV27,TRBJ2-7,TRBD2,TGTGCCAGCAGTCACCTCCGGACTAGCGGCTACGAGCAGTACTTC,CASSHLRTSGYEQYF
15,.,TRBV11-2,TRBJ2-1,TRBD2,TGTGCCAGCAGCTCCTTAGCGGGGCCGTACAATGAGCAGTTCTTC,CASSSLAGPYNEQFF
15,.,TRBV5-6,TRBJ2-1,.,TGTGCCAGCAGCTTGTCCAGGGTTCTTCCCAATGAGCAGTTCTTC,CASSLSRVLPNEQFF
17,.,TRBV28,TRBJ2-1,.,TGTGCCACCCTCGGGCGGGCCGGTTTCCTTTACTACAATGAGCAGTTCTTC,CATLGRAGFLYYNEQFF
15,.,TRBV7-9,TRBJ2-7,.,TGTGCCAGCAGCTCTATCCTCTCAACCTCCTACGAGCAGTACTTC,CASSSILSTSYEQYF
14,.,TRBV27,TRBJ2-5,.,TGTGCCAGCCGATCCCCCAGGTACCAAGAGACCCAGTACTTC,CASRSPRYQETQYF
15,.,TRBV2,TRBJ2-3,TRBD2,TGTGCCAGCAGCAGGACTAGCGGGTCCACAGATACGCAGTATTTT,CASSRTSGSTDTQYF
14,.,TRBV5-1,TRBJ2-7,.,TGCGCCAGCAGCTTGGCCAGGGCTACCTACGAGCAGTACTTC,CASSLARATYEQYF
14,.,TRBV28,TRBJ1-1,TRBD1,TGTGCCAGCATTGACGACAGGGGGGACACTGAAGCTTTCTTT,CASIDDRGDTEAFF
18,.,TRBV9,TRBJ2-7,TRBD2,TGTGCCAGCAGCGTAGTGCCAGCGGGAGGCCTCGAACCCTACGAGCAGTACTTC,CASSVVPAGGLEPYEQYF
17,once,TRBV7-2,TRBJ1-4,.,TGTGCCAGCAGCATCCCCTTGTCGGGGGGCCCAACAGAAAAACTGTTTTTT,CASSIPLSGGPTEKLFF
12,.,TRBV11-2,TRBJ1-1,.,TGTGCCAGCAGCTTAGATTTGGCTGAAGCTTTCTTT,CASSLDLAEAFF
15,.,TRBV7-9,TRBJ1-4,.,TGTGCCAGCAGCACCTTCGAGAAATGGGGAGAAAAACTGTTTTTT,CASSTFEKWGEKLFF
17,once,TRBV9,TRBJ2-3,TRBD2,TGTGCCAGCAGCGTAGGGCCCGGCGGGAGGGCCACAGATACGCAGTATTTT,CASSVGPGGRATDTQYF
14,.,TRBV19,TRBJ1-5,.,TGTGCCAGTAGTATAACGGGGAGAGCTCAGCCCCAGCATTTT,CASSITGRAQPQHF
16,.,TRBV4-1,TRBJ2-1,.,TGCGCCAGCAGCGAGATCGGGGTAAACGAGGGGAATGAGCAGTTCTTC,CASSEIGVNEGNEQFF
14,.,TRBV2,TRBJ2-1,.,TGTGCCAGCAGTGATGGGGAGGATTTGGATGAGCAGTTCTTC,CASSDGEDLDEQFF
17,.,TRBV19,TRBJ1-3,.,TGTGCCAGTAGTATGACACAGGAGGACATCTCTGGAAACACCATATATTTT,CASSMTQEDISGNTIYF
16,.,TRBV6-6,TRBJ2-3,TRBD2,TGTGCCAGCAGTTCGCTACTAGCGGACAGCACAGATACGCAGTATTTT,CASSSLLADSTDTQYF